These T cell receptor beta chains were read from a single sample in a study of shared clonotypes between healthy human individuals. Assay used: immunoSEQ multiplex PCR; TCRdb lists only in-frame clones, some missing. The sample includes about 2.4 million clones, approximately 93% seen only once; the top ten take 0.36%. Sequenced input: naive CD4+ T cells from PBMCs. The receptor source for this set is a man aged 18 to 30 in good health. Some clones in this sample may be carry-over from other donors' samples. The CDR3 runs from the conserved cysteine through the conserved F or W. D genes are given only for firm matches. Only some rows state a clone size, as once, few, many or a class for expanded clones.

len	v_gene	abundance	d_gene	j_gene	CDR3nt	CDR3aa
13	TRBV18	.	.	TRBJ1-2	TGTGCCAGCTCACCCGACAGGTTGTATGGCTACACCTTC	CASSPDRLYGYTF
16	TRBV19	.	TRBD1	TRBJ1-5	TGTGCCAGTAGTCTAACAGACAGGGTTAGCAATCAGCCCCAGCATTTT	CASSLTDRVSNQPQHF
14	TRBV6-5	.	.	TRBJ2-1	TGTGCCAGCAGGAGTAGTTCGACAGGTTTTGAGCAGTTCTTC	CASRSSSTGFEQFF
15	TRBV7-3	.	.	TRBJ1-1	TGTGCCAGCAGCCCTGGGGGGTTCATGAACACTGAAGCTTTCTTT	CASSPGGFMNTEAFF
14	TRBV30	.	.	TRBJ1-5	TGTGCCTGGAGTGTAGGGGGGCTGGGTCAGCCCCAGCATTTT	CAWSVGGLGQPQHF
11	TRBV7-9	.	.	TRBJ2-5	TGTGCCAGCAGCCTTCAAGATACGACGTACTTC	CASSLQDTTYF
15	TRBV28	.	TRBD1	TRBJ1-4	TGTGCCAGCAGTACATCCGGGACAGGGTCTGAAAAACTGTTTTTT	CASSTSGTGSEKLFF
16	TRBV5-1	.	.	TRBJ2-3	TGCGCCAGCAGCTTGGACCGCGGGACCTTATCAGATACGCAGTATTTT	CASSLDRGTLSDTQYF
16	TRBV5-1	once	TRBD1	TRBJ1-3	TGCGCCAGCAGCTCGACCCCGACAGGGGCTGGAAACACCATATATTTT	CASSSTPTGAGNTIYF
21	TRBV21-1	.	.	TRBJ2-1	TGTGCCAGCAGCAAAGCCCACCCTCCGACTTGGGTAGCGGGTAAACACAATGAGCAGTTCTTC	CASSKAHPPTWVAGKHNEQFF
14	TRBV9	.	TRBD2	TRBJ2-5	TGTGCCAGCAGCGTAGCTGCGGGAGCGGAGACCCAGTACTTC	CASSVAAGAETQYF
15	TRBV6-5	once	TRBD2	TRBJ2-1	TGTGCCAGCAGTTACGGGCTAGCGGGAAACAATGAGCAGTTCTTC	CASSYGLAGNNEQFF
14	TRBV28	.	TRBD2	TRBJ2-3	TGTGCCAGCAGTTTAGCGGGAGATGTAGATACGCAGTATTTT	CASSLAGDVDTQYF
17	TRBV5-6	.	.	TRBJ2-6	TGTGCCAGCAGCTTGGGATTTACGGACTCTGGGGCCAACGTCCTGACTTTC	CASSLGFTDSGANVLTF
15	TRBV4-1	.	TRBD1	TRBJ1-5	TGCGCCAGCAGCCATCGGACAGGTCACAATCAGCCCCAGCATTTT	CASSHRTGHNQPQHF
16	TRBV7-2	once	TRBD1	TRBJ2-1	TGTGCCAGTTTTTTACAGGGGGCTGGAACCTACAATGAGCAGTTCTTC	CASFLQGAGTYNEQFF
17	TRBV4-3	.	TRBD1	TRBJ1-2	TGCGCCAGCAGCCCCAGCGAGGGGGCCTTTCCCATCTATGGCTACACCTTC	CASSPSEGAFPIYGYTF
15	TRBV28	.	.	TRBJ1-5	TGTGCCAGCAGTTTATTATCAGGGACCAATCAGCCCCAGCATTTT	CASSLLSGTNQPQHF
14	TRBV7-9	few	.	TRBJ1-2	TGTGCCAGCAGCTTAGGGCTGTCGAACTATGGCTACACCTTC	CASSLGLSNYGYTF
14	TRBV28	once	.	TRBJ2-5	TGTGCCAGCAGTCTGGCAGGAGGCCAAGAGACCCAGTACTTC	CASSLAGGQETQYF
14	TRBV5-5	.	.	TRBJ1-1	TGTGCCAGCAGCTTATCAGGGAGTCACACTGAAGCTTTCTTT	CASSLSGSHTEAFF
14	TRBV27	once	.	TRBJ1-5	TGTGCCAGCAAGTACGGATATAGCAATCAGCCCCAGCATTTT	CASKYGYSNQPQHF
15	TRBV18	.	TRBD1	TRBJ1-1	TGTGCCAGCTCACCGAAATTGACAGGGGGGGCTGAAGCTTTCTTT	CASSPKLTGGAEAFF
13	TRBV2	.	.	TRBJ1-1	TGTGCCAGCAAGGAGGGCCTGAACACTGAAGCTTTCTTT	CASKEGLNTEAFF
16	TRBV28	.	.	TRBJ2-7	TGTGCCAGCAGCCACCGCAGCGGGACAATCACCTACGAGCAGTACTTC	CASSHRSGTITYEQYF
14	TRBV19	.	.	TRBJ1-1	TGTGCCAGTAGTCTGGGGAGGTCGTCTACTGAAGCTTTCTTT	CASSLGRSSTEAFF
12	TRBV28	.	.	TRBJ1-5	TGTGCCAGCAGCCTAACAAATCAGCCCCAGCATTTT	CASSLTNQPQHF
12	TRBV28	.	.	TRBJ1-2	TGTGCCAGCAGTTTAATGATCGGCGGCTACACCTTC	CASSLMIGGYTF
13	TRBV5-6	.	.	TRBJ2-5	TGTGCCAGCAGCCTTAGACTTGGGGAGACCCAGTACTTC	CASSLRLGETQYF
12	TRBV29-1	.	TRBD1	TRBJ2-7	TGCAGCGTCCCCAACTACAGGGGCGAGCAGTACTTC	CSVPNYRGEQYF
17	TRBV18	.	TRBD2	TRBJ2-3	TGTGCCAGCTCACCACCGGTAGCGGGAGGATTCAGAGATACGCAGTATTTT	CASSPPVAGGFRDTQYF
15	TRBV5-4	once	TRBD1	TRBJ2-1	TGTGCCAGCAGCCCAGGGACAGGGAGGGTAAATGAGCAGTTCTTC	CASSPGTGRVNEQFF
14	TRBV4-2	.	.	TRBJ1-2	TGTGCCAGCAGCCAAGAATTGGAAGACTATGGCTACACCTTC	CASSQELEDYGYTF
15	TRBV6-1	.	.	TRBJ2-1	TGTGCCAGCAGTGACTACAGGTTGTCGGGCAATGAGCAGTTCTTC	CASSDYRLSGNEQFF
14	TRBV29-1	few	.	TRBJ1-4	TGCAGCGTTGGGCTAGTAGGGGTTAATGAAAAACTGTTTTTT	CSVGLVGVNEKLFF
15	TRBV7-2	.	.	TRBJ1-3	TGTGCCAGCAGCTTCAGCAGGTTCTCCGGAAACACCATATATTTT	CASSFSRFSGNTIYF
14	TRBV6-1	.	.	TRBJ2-7	TGTGCCAGCAGGGGGACTCTCAGCTCCTACGAGCAGTACTTC	CASRGTLSSYEQYF
12	TRBV7-9	.	.	TRBJ1-1	TGTGCCAGCAGCTTAGTTGGGGGGCTGGCTTTCTTT	CASSLVGGLAFF